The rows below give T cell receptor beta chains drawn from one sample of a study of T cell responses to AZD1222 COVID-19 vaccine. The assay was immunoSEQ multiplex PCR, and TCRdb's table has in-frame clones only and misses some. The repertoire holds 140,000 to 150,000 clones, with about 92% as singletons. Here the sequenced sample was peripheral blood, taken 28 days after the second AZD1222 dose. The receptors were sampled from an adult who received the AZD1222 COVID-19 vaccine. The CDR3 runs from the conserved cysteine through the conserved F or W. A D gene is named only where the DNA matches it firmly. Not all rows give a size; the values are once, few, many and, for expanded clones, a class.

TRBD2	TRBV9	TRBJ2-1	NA	TGTGCCAGCAGCGTAGTAGCGGGAGTATGGAATGAGCAGTTCTTC	CASSVVAGVWNEQFF
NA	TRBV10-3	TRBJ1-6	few	TGTGCCATCACCGCGACAGAGACTAATAATTCACCCCTCCACTTT	CAITATETNNSPLHF
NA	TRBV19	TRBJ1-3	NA	TGTGCCAGTAGCCAGGGGACGTCGAGCTCTGGAAACACCATATATTTT	CASSQGTSSSGNTIYF
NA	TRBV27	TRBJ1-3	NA	TGTGCCAGCAGTGATCACTACACCATATATTTT	CASSDHYTIYF
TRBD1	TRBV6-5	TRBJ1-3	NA	TGTGCCAGCAGATCAGGGGGTAGCTCTGGAAACACCATATATTTT	CASRSGGSSGNTIYF
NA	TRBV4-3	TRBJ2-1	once	TGCGCCAGCAGCCAAGTCAAGGTCCTAATAGGGGACAATGAGCAGTTCTTC	CASSQVKVLIGDNEQFF
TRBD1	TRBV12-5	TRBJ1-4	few	TGTGCTAGTGGTTTACTTACAGGGGGCGTCGAGGAAAAACTGTTTTTT	CASGLLTGGVEEKLFF
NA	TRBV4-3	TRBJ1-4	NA	TGCGCCAGCAGCCAAATGACTGGTGAAAAACTGTTTTTT	CASSQMTGEKLFF
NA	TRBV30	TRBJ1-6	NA	TGTGCCTGGAGTGTAATCACTGAGGCACGCAATTCACCCCTCCACTTT	CAWSVITEARNSPLHF
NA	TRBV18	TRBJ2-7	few	TGTGCCAGCTCAGAGGGACACAGCGGAACCTACGAGCAGTACTTC	CASSEGHSGTYEQYF
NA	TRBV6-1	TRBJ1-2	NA	TGTGCCAGCAGTGAAATGGTGGGGTATGGCTACACCTTC	CASSEMVGYGYTF
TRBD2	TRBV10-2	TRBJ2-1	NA	TGCGCCAGCCGGGCGGGAGCGGCCTCTTACAATGAGCAGTTCTTC	CASRAGAASYNEQFF
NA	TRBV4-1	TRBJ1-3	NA	TGCGCCTCAACAGGGTCTGGAAACACCATATATTTT	CASTGSGNTIYF
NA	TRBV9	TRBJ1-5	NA	TGTGCCAGCAGCGTAAACGGCAATAGCAATCAGCCCCAGCATTTT	CASSVNGNSNQPQHF
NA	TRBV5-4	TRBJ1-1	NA	TGTGCCAGCAGCTTGGTTCTGGGAGGGGCTTCTGAAGCTTTCTTT	CASSLVLGGASEAFF
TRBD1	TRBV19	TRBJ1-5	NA	TGTGCCAGTAGTAAACGACAGGGGAGCAATCAGCCCCAGCATTTT	CASSKRQGSNQPQHF
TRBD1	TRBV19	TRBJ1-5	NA	TGTGCCAGTAGACAGGGGGCCCTTTATAGCAATCAGCCCCAGCATTTT	CASRQGALYSNQPQHF
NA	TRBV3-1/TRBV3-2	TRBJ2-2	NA	TGTGCCAGCAGCCCCCTTAAGGAAACCGGGGAGCTGTTTTTT	CASSPLKETGELFF
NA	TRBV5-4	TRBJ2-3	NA	TGTGCCAGCACCCCCATCCCACAGGGAAGGGACTCAGATACGCAGTATTTT	CASTPIPQGRDSDTQYF
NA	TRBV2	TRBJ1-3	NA	TGTGCCAGCAGTGTAGGGAAGGCGACCATATATTTT	CASSVGKATIYF
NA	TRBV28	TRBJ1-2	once	TGTGCCAGCAGTTTTCGTTTAGAGGGTTACACCTTC	CASSFRLEGYTF
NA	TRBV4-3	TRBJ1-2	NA	TGCGCCAGCAGCTGGGGGTATGGCTACACCTTC	CASSWGYGYTF
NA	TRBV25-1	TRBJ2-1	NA	TGTGCCAGCAGGAAGGATAGCGGCAGCTACAATGAGCAGTTCTTC	CASRKDSGSYNEQFF
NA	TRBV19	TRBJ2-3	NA	TGTGCCAGTAGTATTAACAGGCGGGTTAACACAGATACGCAGTATTTT	CASSINRRVNTDTQYF
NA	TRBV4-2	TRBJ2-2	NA	TGTGCCAGCAGCCAATTTTATCTAGGGCGGACCGGGGAGCTGTTTTTT	CASSQFYLGRTGELFF
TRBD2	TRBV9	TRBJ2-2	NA	TGTGCCAGCAGCGTCGGGACTAGCGGAGTCACCGGGGAGCTGTTTTTT	CASSVGTSGVTGELFF
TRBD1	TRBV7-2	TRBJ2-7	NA	TGTGCCAGCAGCACATCCGGGACAGGGGCCTACGAGCAGTACTTC	CASSTSGTGAYEQYF
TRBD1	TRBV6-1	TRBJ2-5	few	TGTGCCAGCAGCAGGGACAGGAAGCAAGAGACCCAGTACTTC	CASSRDRKQETQYF
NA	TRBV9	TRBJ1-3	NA	TGTGCCAGCAGCGTAGGACTGGCGGGTGGAAACACCATATATTTT	CASSVGLAGGNTIYF
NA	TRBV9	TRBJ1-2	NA	TGTGCCAGCAGCCTTACAGAGGCATACTATGGCTACACCTTC	CASSLTEAYYGYTF
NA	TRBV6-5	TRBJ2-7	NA	TGTGCCAGCCTGACAGATTACGAGCAGTACTTC	CASLTDYEQYF
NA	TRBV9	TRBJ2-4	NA	TGTGCCAGCAGCGAGGGGGCGGGGATAGCCAAAAACATTCAGTACTTC	CASSEGAGIAKNIQYF
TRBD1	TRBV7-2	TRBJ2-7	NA	TGTGCCAGCAGGGTGGGACAGGGGTCCTACGAGCAGTACTTC	CASRVGQGSYEQYF
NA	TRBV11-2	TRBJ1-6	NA	TGTGCCAGCAGCTTAGTGTATGCGTCAGATAATTCACCCCTCCACTTT	CASSLVYASDNSPLHF
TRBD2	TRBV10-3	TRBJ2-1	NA	TGTGCCATCAGTCTTCTAACGGGAGGGCCCTATGAGCAGTTCTTC	CAISLLTGGPYEQFF
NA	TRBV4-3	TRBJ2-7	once	TGCGCCAGCAGCCAAGAAGGTGGGAAAGGGTTCGAGCAGTACTTC	CASSQEGGKGFEQYF
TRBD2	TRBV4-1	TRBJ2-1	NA	TGCGCCAGCAGCCAAGGGCTAGCGGGAGTTAGTGAGCAGTTCTTC	CASSQGLAGVSEQFF
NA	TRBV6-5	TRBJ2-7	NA	TGTGCCAGCAGTTATAGGTCTGGTTACGAGCAGTACTTC	CASSYRSGYEQYF
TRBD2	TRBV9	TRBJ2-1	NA	TGTGCCAGCAGCTCCGGGACTAGCGGCAATGAGCAGTTCTTC	CASSSGTSGNEQFF
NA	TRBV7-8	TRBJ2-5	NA	TGTGCCAGCAGCTTATCCGTGGGCAGTACCAACCAAGAGACCCAGTACTTC	CASSLSVGSTNQETQYF
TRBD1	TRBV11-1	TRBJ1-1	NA	TGTGCCAGCAGCTTCCGACAGGGACCCACTGAAGCTTTCTTT	CASSFRQGPTEAFF
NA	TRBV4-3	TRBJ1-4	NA	TGCGCCAGCAGCGAGATCACGGGGAATGAAAAACTGTTTTTT	CASSEITGNEKLFF
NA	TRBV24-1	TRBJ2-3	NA	TGTGCCACCAGTGATCCAGACTGGCCTGCCCAGTATTTT	CATSDPDWPAQYF
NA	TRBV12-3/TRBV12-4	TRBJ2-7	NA	TGTGCCAGCAGTAGGACCTACGAGCAGTACTTC	CASSRTYEQYF
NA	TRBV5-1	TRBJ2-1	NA	TGCGCCAGCAGTAAGGGGACAACCAATGAGCAGTTCTTC	CASSKGTTNEQFF
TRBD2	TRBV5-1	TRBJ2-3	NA	TGCGCCAGCAGCTTGGTGGGACTAGCGGGAGCTGGGGATACGCAGTATTTT	CASSLVGLAGAGDTQYF
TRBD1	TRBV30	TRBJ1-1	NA	TGTGCCTCTACCGGGACAGGGGGTTTGAACACTGAAGCTTTCTTT	CASTGTGGLNTEAFF
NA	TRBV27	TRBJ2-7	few	TGTGCCAGCAGTTTATCGGCGGGCTGGGGGACCTTCTACGAGCAGTACTTC	CASSLSAGWGTFYEQYF
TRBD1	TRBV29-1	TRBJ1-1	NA	TGCAGCGTTGTGAGGGGGCGAGTCGACACTGAAGCTTTCTTT	CSVVRGRVDTEAFF
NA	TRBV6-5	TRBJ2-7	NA	TGTGCCAGCAGTTACGTCTCCTACGAGCAGTACTTC	CASSYVSYEQYF
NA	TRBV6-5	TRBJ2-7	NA	TGTGCCAGCAGTTACTCTAGCGACTCCTACGAGCAGTACTTC	CASSYSSDSYEQYF
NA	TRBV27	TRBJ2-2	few	TGTGCCAGCACCCTGGGGGTAGAGGGCACCGGGGAGCTGTTTTTT	CASTLGVEGTGELFF
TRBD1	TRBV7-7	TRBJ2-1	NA	TGTGCTAGCAGCCCCGGGCTGGGGACAGGGTTCAGCAATGAGCAGTTCTTC	CASSPGLGTGFSNEQFF
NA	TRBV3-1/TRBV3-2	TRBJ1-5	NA	TGTGCCAGCAGCCAAGGGGGTTTTGGCAATCAGCCCCAGCATTTT	CASSQGGFGNQPQHF
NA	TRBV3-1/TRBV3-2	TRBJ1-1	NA	TGTGCCAGCAGCCAAGATCTAGGCGACGAAGCTTTCTTT	CASSQDLGDEAFF
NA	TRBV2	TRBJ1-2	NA	TGTGCCAGCACTATCCAGGGACCGATGTATGGCTACACCTTC	CASTIQGPMYGYTF